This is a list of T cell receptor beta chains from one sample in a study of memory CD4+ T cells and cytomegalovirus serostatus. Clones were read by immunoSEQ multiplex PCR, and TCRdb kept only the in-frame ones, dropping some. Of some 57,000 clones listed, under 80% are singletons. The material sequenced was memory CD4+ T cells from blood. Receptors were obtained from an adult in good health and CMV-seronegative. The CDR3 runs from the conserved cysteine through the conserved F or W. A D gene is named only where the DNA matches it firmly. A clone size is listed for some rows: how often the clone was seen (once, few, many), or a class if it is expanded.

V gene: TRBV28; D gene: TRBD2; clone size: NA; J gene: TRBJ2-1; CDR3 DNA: TGTGCCAGCAGTACGACTAGCGGGAGTAATGAGCAGTTCTTC; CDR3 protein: CASSTTSGSNEQFF
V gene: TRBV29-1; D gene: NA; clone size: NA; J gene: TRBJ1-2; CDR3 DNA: TGCAGCGTTGATGAAAACAGGGATCTGTATGGCTACACCTTC; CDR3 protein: CSVDENRDLYGYTF
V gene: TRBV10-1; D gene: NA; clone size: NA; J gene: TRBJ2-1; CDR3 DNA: TGCGCCAGCAGTGAGGACCAACCGGCGGCCTACAATGAGCAGTTCTTC; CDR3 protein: CASSEDQPAAYNEQFF
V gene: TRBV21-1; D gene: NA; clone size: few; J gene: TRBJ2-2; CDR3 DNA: TGTGCCAGCAGGAAGACCTGGACCGGGGAGCTGTTTTTT; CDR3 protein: CASRKTWTGELFF
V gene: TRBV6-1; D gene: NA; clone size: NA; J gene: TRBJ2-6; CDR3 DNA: TGTGCCAGCAGTGAGGGCCAGGGAACTGGGGCCAACGTCCTGACTTTC; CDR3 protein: CASSEGQGTGANVLTF
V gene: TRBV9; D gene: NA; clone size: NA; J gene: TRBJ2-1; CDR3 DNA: TGTGCCAGCGGGGCTACGGCCAGCTCCTACAATGAGCAGTTCTTC; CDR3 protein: CASGATASSYNEQFF
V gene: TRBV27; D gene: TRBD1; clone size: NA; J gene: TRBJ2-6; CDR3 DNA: TGTGCCAGCAGTCCTTGGACAGGGATTGCTGGGGCCAACGTCCTGACTTTC; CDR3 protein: CASSPWTGIAGANVLTF
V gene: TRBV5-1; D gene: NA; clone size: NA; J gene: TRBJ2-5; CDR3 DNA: TGCGCCAGCAGCTTGGGACAGACAGGGACCCAGTACTTC; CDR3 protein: CASSLGQTGTQYF
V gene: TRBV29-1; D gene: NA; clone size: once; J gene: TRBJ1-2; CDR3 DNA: TGCAGCGTCACCGAACCCCGAATCTACACCTTC; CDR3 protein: CSVTEPRIYTF
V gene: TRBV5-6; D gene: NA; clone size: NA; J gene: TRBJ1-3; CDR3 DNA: TGTGCCAGCAGCTTGGGCGTCGGCTTCTCTGGAAACACCATATATTTT; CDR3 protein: CASSLGVGFSGNTIYF
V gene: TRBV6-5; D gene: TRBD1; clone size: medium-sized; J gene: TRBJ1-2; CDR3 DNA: TGTGCCAGCAGTTACTCGAGGACAGGGATGGGGGGCTACACCTTC; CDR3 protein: CASSYSRTGMGGYTF
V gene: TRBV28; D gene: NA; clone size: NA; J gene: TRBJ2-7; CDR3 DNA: TGTGCCAGCAGTTTATTATTAAGAATACCCACCTACGAGCAGTACTTC; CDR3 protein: CASSLLLRIPTYEQYF
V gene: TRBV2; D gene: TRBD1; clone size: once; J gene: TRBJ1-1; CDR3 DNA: TGTGCCAGCACTGACAGGGAGGACACTGAAGCTTTCTTT; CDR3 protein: CASTDREDTEAFF
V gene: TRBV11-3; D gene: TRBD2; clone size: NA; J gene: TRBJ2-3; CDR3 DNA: TGTGCCAGCAGCTGGCGGGGGGGCACAGATACGCAGTATTTT; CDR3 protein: CASSWRGGTDTQYF
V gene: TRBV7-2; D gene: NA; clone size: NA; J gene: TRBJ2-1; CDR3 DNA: TGTGCCAGCAGCTTAGGTTACGGACTCTGGAACAATGAGCAGTTCTTC; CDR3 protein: CASSLGYGLWNNEQFF
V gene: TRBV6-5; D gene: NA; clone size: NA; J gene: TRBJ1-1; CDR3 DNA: TGTGCCAGCAGCCGGCCGGGCACTGAAGCTTTCTTT; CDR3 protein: CASSRPGTEAFF
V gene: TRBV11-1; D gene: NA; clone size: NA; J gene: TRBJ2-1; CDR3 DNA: TGTGCCAGCAGCTCAGGGTCCCCCTACAATGAGCAGTTCTTC; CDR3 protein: CASSSGSPYNEQFF